The source of this T cell receptor (beta chain) is a study of T cell changes during pregnancy in multiple sclerosis. The CDR3 length is 15 residues. In germline, CDR1 is SGHNT, CDR2 YYREEE (reference sequence). V lost 4 bases to trimming and J lost 0 bases, with 14 bases between them. Here immunoSEQ multiplex PCR was the method, and the copy in TCRdb shows in-frame clones only, minus some. Of about 55,000 clones detected, roughly 92% appear once; the ten largest clones hold 3.5%. Sequenced material: CD8+ T cells from peripheral blood mononuclear cells, taken in the third trimester of pregnancy. The sequence came from a female donor with multiple sclerosis, enrolled in a pregnancy study. The chain recombines TRBV5-4 with TRBJ2-7; a possible D gene is TRBD2 (5 bases). The CDR3 region has the DNA TGTGCCAGCAGCGACGCCGGACGGGGCTCCTACGAGCAGTACTTC. It encodes CASSDAGRGSYEQYF.